The T cell receptor (beta chain) described here comes from a study of blood T cell repertoires in COVID-19 (dated by TCRdb to the early 2020s). Study-level background: Collaborator samples came from the United States, Italy and Spain and covered acute and convalescent phases of COVID-19. The prospective study material was composed of cDNA or gDNA derived from T cells, B-cell-depleted T cells, or PBMCs. Deeply sampled blood TCRbeta repertoires from subjects exposed to, actively infected with, or recovered from COVID-19 were included in the dataset. The repertoires were made available in a free public database intended to serve as a resource for research on the immune response to SARS-CoV-2. Samples were obtained from the ongoing ImmuneRACE study (first 160 participants) and from 1,254 subjects provided by 6 global collaborators. Sample metadata almost always included a de-identified subject ID, COVID-19 status, age in years and sex. Where HLA class I and class II types were available, the types were taken from metadata supplied by the sample provider, not from assay-based typing.

Enrolling through a virtual design, the prospective study's participants ranged in age from about 18 to 89 years and lived across 20 to 30 United States geographic areas. In the prospective study, participants were assigned to cohorts based on the clinical history participants reported in a screening survey and a study questionnaire. Recovered participants in ImmuneRACE Cohort 3 were defined as having two consecutive negative NP/OP PCR tests, clearance from a healthcare professional, or resolution of symptoms. In the prospective study, mobile phlebotomists collected whole blood, serum and a nasopharyngeal or oropharyngeal swab from each participant. Prospective study participants could optionally give additional blood draws and questionnaires over a 2-month period. Before DNA extraction, prospective study blood samples were shipped either frozen or at room temperature. The investigation overall reported the following: How much clinical and demographic metadata was included differed by source and by participant, and the metadata was provided uncurated.

For this chain, trimming is 6 bases at the V end and 0 bases at the J end, and the number of junction bases without a gene match is 5. The CDR1 and CDR2 encoded by the germline V gene are SGHVS and FQNEAQ. From the cysteine up to the phenylalanine, the CDR3 has a length of 15 residues. Here the CDR3 DNA is all that survives: 45 bases in frame from base 1. TCRbeta CDR3 regions were amplified from genomic DNA using the immunoSEQ Assay, a bias-controlled multiplex PCR. The study's own analysis went as follows. The number of nucleated cells in each sample was estimated by amplification of reference gene primers within the assay. To quantify the absolute abundance of each unique TCRbeta CDR3 rearrangement, sequence reads were collapsed and filtered. Productive Simpson clonality was computed per sample as the square root of Simpson's diversity index over productive rearrangements. In its TCRdb copy, this immuneACCESS table keeps in-frame sequences only and misses some clones. Where compared with another copy, unresolved V genes explain less than half of these, and the others have no known cause. V and J calls and clone size follow that table, whereas D and trimming were derived from the DNA. The sample table records about 480,000 clones; roughly 88% of these occur just once. Together, the top ten hold less than 2% of the sample.

This clone was detected a few times. Its antigen is unknown. The record has no base qualities; no much larger clone is one base away. Sequences were obtained from PBMCs or T cells enriched from blood (not recorded which). The source of this sequence is a woman between 35 and 50 years old who had recovered from COVID-19. The chain links TRBV7-8 with TRBJ2-1; the junction holds 7 bases that match TRBD1. The DNA is as follows: TGTGCCAGCAGGGGACAGACATACTCCTACAATGAGCAGTTCTTC. The translation is CASRGQTYSYNEQFF.